Each of the 24 T cell receptor beta chains below was sequenced from the same sample in a study of CD8+ T cells in alopecia areata. From alopecia areata patients, lesional scalp punch biopsies and peripheral blood were collected. Sequencing templates came from extracted RNA that was reverse transcribed into cDNA. Using immunoSEQ multiplex PCR, the repertoire was profiled, and TCRdb retains in-frame clones only, with some absent. The profile shows some 20,000 clones, about 59% of them singletons. The sequencing used skin, collected at week 0. The receptors were gathered from a human donor with alopecia areata.

This clone was observed once. The chain carries TRBV9 and TRBJ2-5, with a weak D call TRBD2 (5 bases). V was pared by 1 base and J by 2 bases, with 9 bases between. Germline V gene data show CDR1 as SGDLS and CDR2 as YYNGEE. This CDR3 contains 14 residues. This CDR3 is CASSVLGDQETQYF. CDR3 DNA sequence: TGTGCCAGCAGCGTACTCGGGGATCAAGAGACCCAGTACTTC.

This chain connects TRBV5-1 to TRBJ2-1, with 11 nucleotides matching TRBD2. The CDR3 loop spans 16 amino acids. The ends lost 0 bases at V and 7 bases at J; junction bases unmatched: 6. Germline-derived CDR1 and CDR2 are SGHRS and YFSETQ. CDR3 in amino acids: CASSLAIAGGLNEQFF. CDR3 coding DNA: TGCGCCAGCAGCTTGGCCATAGCGGGGGGGCTTAATGAGCAGTTCTTC.

This clone was seen more than once but under ten times. The gene calls are TRBV6-1 and TRBJ1-2, with D tentatively TRBD1 (5 bases). The CDR3 covers 17 residues. V was shortened by 2 bases and J by 7 bases, with 23 bases between the two germline ends. CDR1 and CDR2 from the germline V gene are MNHNS and SASEGT. The CDR3 DNA follows: TGTGCCAGCAGTGAAAGTCGATCTCTCGGGGCCTGGGGTGGCTACACCTTC. Protein sequence: CASSESRSLGAWGGYTF.

CDR3 residues: CASSPMPGSTGELFF. The CDR3 DNA reads TGTGCCAGCAGCCCCATGCCGGGATCAACCGGGGAGCTGTTTTTT. V usage is TRBV11-2 and J usage is TRBJ2-2, with D perhaps TRBD2 (5 bases). The germline V and J ends were trimmed by 5 bases and 5 bases, with 15 bases remaining between them. Looked up from germline, CDR1 is SGHAT and CDR2 is FQNNGV. The CDR3 is 15 amino acids.

This clone was observed a few times. The chain couples TRBV23-1 to TRBJ1-5, with no clear D. TRBV23-1 is marked as an open reading frame, function uncertain. The CDR3 has 14 amino acids. V lost 4 bases, J lost 4 bases, and 11 bases lay in between. The CDR3 region has the DNA TGCGCCAGCAGTCTGAGGAAGGCAAATCAGCCCCAGCATTTT. Its protein product is CASSLRKANQPQHF.

The chain links TRBV5-1 to TRBJ1-1; D ambiguous. This CDR3 region has 13 residues. Germline CDR1 and CDR2: SGHRS and YFSETQ. V lost 1 base and J lost 8, with 12 bases in between. The CDR3: CASSLSGGREAFF. The CDR3 DNA reads as TGCGCCAGCAGCTTGAGCGGAGGCAGGGAAGCTTTCTTT.

CDR3 in DNA: TGTGCCTGGAGTGTCCGGGACCTAGGAAACACCATATATTTT. Amino acids: CAWSVRDLGNTIYF. This chain connects TRBV30 to TRBJ1-3; D is perhaps TRBD1 (5 bases). Trimming pared 0 bases from V and 4 bases from J, leaving 10 bases between. The CDR3 totals 14 residues. Germline V gives CDR1 GTSNPN, CDR2 SVGIG (reference sequence).

The J gene is TRBJ2-4, the V gene TRBV4-3; tentatively, D is TRBD2 (5 bases). CDR3 length: 15 amino acids. Germline loops: CDR1 LGHNA, CDR2 YSLEER. V shed 4 bases and J shed 3 bases, with 13 bases lying between them. CDR3 DNA sequence: TGCGCCAGCAGCCTCCGGAGGTCTGTCAAAAACATTCAGTACTTC. Amino acids: CASSLRRSVKNIQYF.

J is TRBJ1-6 and V is TRBV27; D possibly corresponds to TRBD1 (5 bases). CDR1 and CDR2 from the germline V gene are MNHEY and SMNVEV (reference sequence). This CDR3 contains 15 residues. V was pared by 5 bases and J by 6 bases, with 14 bases between. The DNA of the CDR3 is TGTGCCAGCAGTCCCCGACAGCTATTTAATTCACCCCTCCACTTT. It encodes CASSPRQLFNSPLHF.

V and J are TRBV4-1 and TRBJ1-4; D is uncertain. Germline lookup yields CDR1 MGHRA and CDR2 YSYEKL. The CDR3 consists of 15 residues. The V and J ends lost 0 bases and 16 bases respectively, with 21 bases between them. The chain's CDR3 is CASSQEGGWNERRFF. CDR3 nucleotides: TGCGCCAGCAGCCAAGAGGGCGGTTGGAATGAAAGGAGGTTTTTT.

In its sample, this clone was seen a few times. The genes are TRBV5-1 and TRBJ2-3; maybe TRBD2 (5 bases). Germline loops: CDR1 SGHRS, CDR2 YFSETQ. There are 16 residues in the CDR3. The V end was cut by 4 bases, the J end by 6 bases, with 21 bases between. CDR3 loop: CASSRVLRAVGDTQYF. DNA of the CDR3: TGCGCCAGCAGCCGGGTGTTGAGGGCGGTGGGGGATACGCAGTATTTT. Full variable domain (rest looked up from reference TRBV5-1 and TRBJ2-3): KAGVTQTPRYLIKTRGQQVTLSCSPISGHRSVSWYQQTPGQGLQFLFEYFSETQRNKGNFPGRFSGRQFSNSRSEMNVSTLELGDSALYLCASSRVLRAVGDTQYFGPGTRLTVL.

This chain joins TRBV2 and TRBJ1-1; D is undetermined. The ends were cut back, 4 bases at V and 2 bases at J, with 14 bases in the middle. This CDR3 region has 15 residues. Germline lookup yields CDR1 SNHLY and CDR2 FYNNEI. The CDR3 region is CASSGLGLANTEAFF. CDR3 DNA: TGTGCCAGCAGTGGTTTGGGGTTGGCTAACACTGAAGCTTTCTTT.

The rearrangement links TRBV5-1 to TRBJ2-3; a possible D gene is TRBD1 (5 bases). The germline gives CDR1 SGHRS, CDR2 YFSETQ. This CDR3 region has 15 residues. Deletions cut 1 base from V and 6 bases from J, with 15 bases between. This CDR3 reads CASSLILRQGDTQYF. CDR3 DNA sequence: TGCGCCAGCAGCTTGATTCTTCGTCAGGGCGATACGCAGTATTTT.

In this sample, this clone turned up a few times. The chain carries TRBV5-8 and TRBJ2-5; TRBD1 agrees at 8 bases. The germline gives CDR1 SGHTS, CDR2 YDEGEE. The CDR3 is 16 amino acids. J gave up 1 base and V 6 bases, and 11 bases lay outside the gene matches. CDR3 in DNA: TGTGCCAGCATCCCCTACTTCAGGGGGCTCCAAGAGACCCAGTACTTC. Translated, it gives CASIPYFRGLQETQYF.

This clone was seen a single time. The CDR3 region has the DNA TGTGCCAGCTCATCAGGACAGGGTGTGAGTCAGCCCCAGCATTTT. Translating it yields CASSSGQGVSQPQHF. The chain carries TRBV18 and TRBJ1-5; the match to TRBD1 covers 8 bases. J was trimmed by 6 bases and V by 5 bases; bases with no gene match: 9. Germline V CDR1 and CDR2: KGHSH, LQKENI. The CDR3 has 15 amino acids.

The chain combines TRBV10-3 with TRBJ2-5, with D perhaps assigned TRBD1 or TRBD2 (5 bases each). This CDR3 comprises 14 residues. Between the trimmed V and J ends, which lost 7 bases and 1 base, there was a span of 13 bases. Germline V gene data show CDR1 as ENHRY and CDR2 as SYGVKD. CDR3 sequence (DNA): TGTGCCATCAAAGACGAGGGGCCCCAAGAGACCCAGTACTTC. This gives the protein CAIKDEGPQETQYF.

J is TRBJ1-2 and V is TRBV5-1; D perhaps matches TRBD1 (5 bases). Trimming took off 2 bases at V and 6 bases at J, with 23 bases between the two ends. The CDR3 has 17 amino acids. Germline V gene lookup returns CDR1 SGHRS and CDR2 YFSETQ. The CDR3 region is CASSFPPGGEGIHGYTF. Here the CDR3 DNA reads TGCGCCAGCAGCTTCCCCCCCGGAGGGGAGGGGATACATGGCTACACCTTC.

This chain joins TRBV6-4 and TRBJ2-3; D is unresolved. The CDR3 consists of 15 residues. Trimming left V 3 bases short and J 1 base short, with 11 bases between. CDR1 and CDR2 (germline): MRHNA, SNTAGT. DNA of the CDR3: TGTGCCAGCAGTGAAGTTGGGGTTGGCACAGATACGCAGTATTTT. Translating gives CASSEVGVGTDTQYF.

V gene TRBV30 combines with J gene TRBJ2-1, with TRBD2 identical over 7 bases. With 3 bases clipped from V and 13 bases from J, the junction kept 9 bases outside the gene matches. This CDR3 is built from 12 residues. Germline V gene sequence: CDR1 GTSNPN, CDR2 SVGIG (reference sequence). The CDR3 loop reads CAWRETGGLQFF. The CDR3 DNA reads TGTGCCTGGAGGGAGACGGGGGGTCTCCAGTTCTTC.

As DNA, the CDR3 is TGTGCCAGCAGTCCGGGGGCAGGGTACACCTCCTACGAGCAGTACTTC. Its protein product is CASSPGAGYTSYEQYF. The V call is TRBV27, the J call TRBJ2-7; tentatively, D is TRBD1 or TRBD2 (6 bases each). Trimming took off 5 bases at V and 0 bases at J, with 17 bases between the two ends. Germline V CDR1 and CDR2: MNHEY, SMNVEV (reference sequence). The CDR3 is 16 amino acids.

A remark on this clone: Other DNA sequences from this sample encode an identical CDR3 as well. This sequence joins TRBV7-9 and TRBJ1-6; 8 bases match TRBD1. V gave up 5 bases and J gave up 11 bases; unmatched junction bases: 8. This CDR3 has 14 amino acids. Germline CDR1 reads SEHNR; CDR2 reads FQNEAQ (reference sequence). The CDR3 spells CASSPGQGRPPLHF. The DNA for the CDR3 is TGTGCCAGCAGCCCCGGACAGGGACGGCCACCCCTCCACTTT.

The chain uses TRBV7-2 and TRBJ2-7; no clear D. Germline CDR1 SGHTA, CDR2 FQGNSA. The CDR3 length is 12 residues. V lost 1 base to trimming and J lost 3 bases, with 4 bases between them. This CDR3 reads CASSLDFYEQYF. DNA of the CDR3: TGTGCCAGCAGCTTAGACTTCTACGAGCAGTACTTC.

V usage is TRBV7-2 and J usage is TRBJ1-2; TRBD1 might be the D (5 bases). The CDR3 totals 16 residues. Per the germline V gene, CDR1 is SGHTA and CDR2 is FQGNSA. The V end was cut by 1 base, the J end by 5 bases, with 17 bases between. DNA for the CDR3: TGTGCCAGCAGCTTAGGGGGGTACGAACAGCTATATGGCTACACCTTC. Amino acid sequence: CASSLGGYEQLYGYTF.

The chain joins TRBV9 to TRBJ2-1, with D possibly TRBD2 on 6 matching bases. Trimming cost V 0 bases and J 4 bases, with 11 bases left between them. The CDR3 consists of 15 residues. In germline, CDR1 is SGDLS, CDR2 YYNGEE. The CDR3 is CASSVAMGLYNEQFF. In DNA form, the CDR3 reads TGTGCCAGCAGCGTAGCTATGGGACTGTACAATGAGCAGTTCTTC. The full variable domain, its missing parts supplied by reference TRBV9 and TRBJ2-1, is DSGVTQTPKHLITATGQRVTLRCSPRSGDLSVYWYQQSLDQGLQFLIQYYNGEERAKGNILERFSAQQFPDLHSELNLSSLELGDSALYFCASSVAMGLYNEQFFGPGTRLTVL.